This T cell receptor beta chain came from a study of cytomegalovirus exposure and HLA in healthy donors. Points from the study as a whole: As a later analysis revealed, most CMV-associated TCR beta chains appeared HLA-restricted.

Per germline, CDR1 SGDLS and CDR2 YYNGEE. The CDR3 has 13 residues. The V end lost 4 bases, the J end lost 5 bases, and 12 bases lay between the germline ends. Primers included in the PCR were 60 Vbeta and 13 Jbeta primers. Assay used: immunoSEQ multiplex PCR; TCRdb lists only in-frame clones, some missing. This sample has about 130,000 clones, with roughly 70% found just once. A word on this clone: Antigen specificity is unknown.

Sequenced input: PBMCs. The J gene is TRBJ1-1, the V gene TRBV9; D not certain. The origin of this receptor is a man between 18 and 35 years old in good health and CMV-seropositive. In DNA form, the CDR3 reads TGTGCCAGCAGCTCGGGAGGAGGAACTGAAGCTTTCTTT. This encodes CASSSGGGTEAFF.